One TCR beta chain is described in this entry. The data are from a study of blood T cell repertoires in COVID-19. Across the whole study: COVID-19 samples from acute and convalescent phases originated in the United States, Italy and Spain. T cells, B-cell-depleted T cells, or PBMCs provided the cDNA or gDNA that served as material.

Authors' methods: Estimated nucleated cell counts came from reference gene primer amplification. Assay used: immunoSEQ multiplex PCR; TCRdb lists only in-frame clones, some missing. V, J and clone size are taken as reported in that table, and D and trimming were inferred from the DNA itself. The sample includes approximately 250,000 clones, 75% to 90% of them seen just once. CDR1 SEHNR and CDR2 FQNEAQ come from the germline V gene (reference sequence). CDR3 size: 15 residues. With 5 bases clipped from V and 7 bases from J, the junction kept 8 bases outside the gene matches. Membership in each cohort depended on participant-reported clinical history.

The chain uses TRBV7-9 and TRBJ2-1; 10 bases are shared with TRBD1. This receptor was obtained from a woman aged 30 to 39 with acute COVID-19. Sequenced sample: PBMCs or T cells enriched from blood (not recorded which). The CDR3 bases are TGTGCCAGCAGCCCAGGGACAGGGGCGTGGAATGAGCAGTTCTTC. It is translated as CASSPGTGAWNEQFF.